This T cell receptor (beta chain) was identified in a study of blood T cell repertoires in COVID-19 (dated by TCRdb to the early 2020s). Background for the entire study: Samples covering the acute and convalescent phases of COVID-19 were provided by collaborators in the United States, Italy and Spain. The samples were drawn from two sources: the first 160 participants of the ongoing ImmuneRACE study, and 1,000 to 1,500 subjects contributed by 6 global collaborators. The repertoires were released in a freely available public database intended as a resource for research on the immune response to SARS-CoV-2. Deeply sampled blood TCRbeta repertoires from subjects exposed to, actively infected with, or recovered from COVID-19 were included in the dataset. Where available, HLA class I and class II types were taken from metadata supplied by the sample provider and were not determined by assay-based typing. A de-identified subject ID, COVID-19 status, age in years and sex were almost always included in the sample metadata. The prospective study material was composed of cDNA or gDNA derived from T cells, B-cell-depleted T cells, or PBMCs.

A remark on this clone: Its cognate antigen has yet to be identified. No base-level quality is on record; no much larger clone is a single base apart.

Whole blood was collected in K2EDTA tubes by collaborating institutions according to the institutions' own protocols. Collaborator samples were shipped for TCRbeta analysis as frozen whole blood, isolated PBMCs, or DNA extracted from either sample type. The immunoSEQ Assay, a bias-controlled multiplex PCR, was used to amplify TCRbeta CDR3 regions from genomic DNA. The original pipeline was this. The number of nucleated cells in each sample was estimated from the amplification of reference gene primers within the assay. To quantify the absolute abundance of each unique TCRbeta CDR3 rearrangement, sequence reads were collapsed and filtered. Productive Simpson clonality was computed per sample as the square root of Simpson's diversity index over productive rearrangements. TCRdb stores this immuneACCESS table with in-frame sequences only. Part of the clones is absent; in the studies checked, under half of the shortfall reflects unresolved V genes, and no reason is known for the rest. V, J and clone size derive from that table, while D and trimming were established from the DNA sequence. The sample table shows about 200,000 clones, and about four fifths are seen once. The biggest ten clones account for roughly 10% of the sample.

Trimming takes 3 bases from V and 5 bases from J, and the germline ends sit 13 bases apart. From the cysteine through the phenylalanine, the CDR3 covers 14 amino acids. Just the 42-base CDR3 DNA is kept, in frame starting at base 1. CDR1 is given as LNHDA and CDR2 as SQIVND, both from the germline V gene (reference sequence). General conclusions and limits of the study: How much clinical and demographic metadata was included differed by source and by participant, and the metadata was provided uncurated.

The sequenced sample consisted of peripheral blood. The chain is encoded by TRBV19 joined to TRBJ1-1; a weak D assignment points to TRBD1 (6 bases agree). The receptor comes from an elderly woman with acute or convalescent COVID-19. The base sequence is TGTGCCAGTAGTATGGGACATATGAGGACTGAAGCTTTCTTT. It codes for CASSMGHMRTEAFF.